Included here is one TCR beta chain sequence, with context. Germline V gene data show CDR1 as LGHNA and CDR2 as YNFKEQ. Trimming took 4 bases from V and 0 from J, leaving 9 bases between them. The CDR3 is made up of 14 amino acids. Authors' methods: Estimates of nucleated cell counts were drawn from the amplification of reference gene primers. Sequenced by immunoSEQ multiplex PCR; TCRdb stores in-frame clones only, minus some. That table gives V, J and clone size, and the DNA gave D and trimming. The sample consists of more than 90,000 clones, roughly 85% of them appearing once. The sample is drawn from a study of blood T cell repertoires in COVID-19. Study background: PBMCs, B-cell-depleted T cells, or T cells provided the cDNA or gDNA that made up the material.

Specimen: peripheral blood. This chain joins TRBV4-2 and TRBJ1-1, with D possibly matching TRBD1 (5 bases). This receptor was identified in a woman aged 55-70 years with COVID-19, enrolled during active disease. The CDR3 sequence: CASSRTGVNTEAFF. As DNA, the CDR3 is TGTGCCAGCAGCCGGACGGGGGTGAACACTGAAGCTTTCTTT.